There are many counts of the clone carrying this TCR beta chain. What it binds is not known. Individual cDNA molecules carried attached unique molecular identifiers. TCRdb re-derived calls from the 5' RACE reads in MiXCR, one entry per CDR3 protein. The table lists tens of thousands of distinct CDR3 sequences, 15% to 20% of them singletons. This record belongs to a study of early T cells in non-severe SARS-CoV-2 infection. As for the study in general: It was bulk RNA from unsorted whole blood that was sequenced, and the chains were unpaired.

General study findings and limits: Lookups in VDJdb leaned toward anti-spike CD8 responses and missed private and CD4 specificities.

The receptor's source is an adult who was a healthcare worker with PCR-confirmed SARS-CoV-2 infection or an uninfected control (not recorded which). The sequencing used whole blood, collected at baseline.

The CDR3 DNA reads as TGTGCCAGCTCTCTACAGACCCTGGGTGAGCAGTTCTTC. The encoded protein is CASSLQTLGEQFF. The chain links TRBV12-3 or TRBV12-4 to TRBJ2-1, with D uncertain. The CDR3 runs 13 residues. Deletions cut 8 bases from V and 9 bases from J, with 17 bases between.